One sample yielded the 3 T cell receptor beta chains listed below, sequenced in a study of T cells in localized non-small cell lung cancer. The repertoire was sequenced with immunoSEQ multiplex PCR; TCRdb's copy has only in-frame clones and lacks some. Counted here are about 130,000 clones, 89% occurring once; the ten biggest clones make up around 1.5%. Sequencing used peripheral blood, obtained before any cancer treatment. The receptors originated from a female donor aged 60 or older with stage I lung adenocarcinoma.

The V and J genes are TRBV30 and TRBJ2-1; no firm D call. CDR3 length: 14 amino acids. The V gene lost 7 bases and the J gene lost 3 bases, with 16 bases spanning the gap. CDR1 GTSNPN and CDR2 SVGIG come from the germline V gene (reference sequence). CDR3 bases: TGTGCCTCAACGGCCCTTCTTCTCTACAATGAGCAGTTCTTC. It codes for CASTALLLYNEQFF.

In its sample, this clone was seen a few times. The chain employs TRBV9 and TRBJ2-7; D remains unclear. V gave up 2 bases and J gave up 2 bases, with 8 bases separating them. This CDR3 has 13 residues. Germline lookup yields CDR1 SGDLS and CDR2 YYNGEE. In DNA, the CDR3 is TGTGCCAGCAGCGTGGACCAGGCCTACGAGCAGTACTTC. Protein sequence: CASSVDQAYEQYF.

In nucleotides, the CDR3 is TGTGCCAGCAGTCCAAGACGGAACACTGAAGCTTTCTTT. Amino acids: CASSPRRNTEAFF. The J gene is TRBJ1-1, the V gene TRBV27; D call uncertain. Germline lookup yields CDR1 MNHEY and CDR2 SMNVEV (reference sequence). Between the trimmed V and J ends, which lost 5 bases and 1 base, there was a span of 8 bases. CDR3 size: 13 residues.